Below, 32 T cell receptor beta chains from the same sample are listed, as sequenced in a study of cytomegalovirus exposure and HLA in healthy donors. Researchers ran the PCR with 60 Vbeta and 13 Jbeta primers. The repertoire was sequenced with immunoSEQ multiplex PCR; TCRdb's copy has only in-frame clones and lacks some. This sample has roughly 120,000 clones, with around three quarters found just once. The sample consisted of PBMCs. These receptors were collected from a man younger than 35 in good health and CMV-seronegative.

The chain joins TRBV4-3 to TRBJ2-1; 12 nucleotides line up with TRBD2. V trimming: 1 base; J trimming: 6 bases; junction bases outside the gene matches: 10. Germline loops: CDR1 LGHNA, CDR2 YSLEER. This CDR3 has 18 residues. CDR3 nucleotide sequence: TGCGCCAGCAGCCAAGGGGACCTAGCGGGAGGGCAGACCAATGAGCAGTTCTTC. Its translation: CASSQGDLAGGQTNEQFF.

This clone has more than one count but fewer than ten. The V and J genes are TRBV6-6 and TRBJ2-7; TRBD2 is a possible D gene (6 bases). CDR3 length equals 14 residues. The V gene's germline CDR1 is MNHNY and CDR2 SVGAGI (reference sequence). Trimming pared 8 bases from V and 6 bases from J, leaving 20 bases between. CDR3: CASCRERLRGEQYV. In nucleotides, the CDR3 is TGTGCCAGCTGCCGGGAGAGGCTGCGGGGCGAGCAGTACGTC.

V usage is TRBV18 and J usage is TRBJ2-1; a weak D match, TRBD1 (6 bases). The CDR3 covers 15 residues. Trimming stripped 3 bases from V and 7 bases from J, with 16 bases between. Germline values: CDR1 KGHSH, CDR2 LQKENI. CDR3 nucleotides: TGTGCCAGCTCACCGTTACAGGGATATGGGAATGAGCAGTTCTTC. Amino acids: CASSPLQGYGNEQFF.

The chain uses TRBV7-3 and TRBJ1-5; D perhaps matches TRBD1 (6 bases). The CDR3 consists of 14 residues. Germline V gene lookup returns CDR1 SGHTA and CDR2 FQGTGA. V lost 6 bases and J 4 bases, leaving 13 bases between the germline ends. The CDR3 loop is CASRAGDKNQPQHF. The CDR3 DNA is TGTGCCAGCAGAGCAGGGGACAAAAATCAGCCCCAGCATTTT. Variable domain in full (rest from reference TRBV7-3 and TRBJ1-5): GAGVSQTPSNKVTEKGKYVELRCDPISGHTALYWYRQSLGQGPEFLIYFQGTGAADDSGLPNDRFFAVRPEGSVSTLKIQRTERGDSAVYLCASRAGDKNQPQHFGDGTRLSIL.

J is TRBJ2-7 and V is TRBV6-1; 9 positions agree with TRBD2. This CDR3 spans 14 amino acids. The germline CDR1 and CDR2 sequences are MNHNS and SASEGT. V lost 0 bases to trimming and J lost 3 bases; unmatched junction nucleotides: 0. CDR3 DNA sequence: TGTGCCAGCAGTGAAGCACTAGCGGGCTACGAGCAGTACTTC. Protein: CASSEALAGYEQYF.

In its sample, this clone was seen once. The rearrangement uses TRBV5-1 and TRBJ2-7; 7 bases line up with TRBD1. Germline CDR1 SGHRS, CDR2 YFSETQ. V was clipped by 5 bases and J by 4 bases; unmatched bases: 3. CDR3 length equals 12 residues. DNA of the CDR3: TGCGCCAGCAGGGGACAGCGTTACGAGCAGTACTTC. This translates into CASRGQRYEQYF. Combining the CDR3 with reference TRBV5-1 and TRBJ2-7 gives the whole variable domain KAGVTQTPRYLIKTRGQQVTLSCSPISGHRSVSWYQQTPGQGLQFLFEYFSETQRNKGNFPGRFSGRQFSNSRSEMNVSTLELGDSALYLCASRGQRYEQYFGPGTRLTVT.

V is TRBV14 and J is TRBJ2-2, with D uncertain. The CDR3 extends over 14 amino acids. Per the germline V gene, CDR1 is SGHDN and CDR2 is FVKESK. V was trimmed by 4 bases and J by 7 bases, leaving 13 bases between them. CDR3 loop: CASSPEWRGGELFF. The CDR3 DNA reads as TGTGCCAGCAGCCCGGAGTGGCGAGGCGGGGAGCTGTTTTTT.

The rearrangement links TRBV14 to TRBJ2-7, with no clear D. V was clipped by 1 base and J by 3 bases, with 16 bases between them. The germline V gene encodes CDR1 SGHDN and CDR2 FVKESK. This CDR3 contains 16 residues. CDR3 region: CASSQVYGLPVYEQYV. The CDR3 nucleotides are TGTGCCAGCAGCCAAGTTTACGGGTTGCCAGTCTACGAGCAGTACGTC.

The J gene is TRBJ2-1, the V gene TRBV9, with D possibly TRBD2 on 6 matching bases. The CDR3 contains 13 residues. V was shortened by 4 bases and J by 6 bases, with 11 bases between the two germline ends. The germline V gene has CDR1 SGDLS and CDR2 YYNGEE. The CDR3 sequence is CASSREALNEQFF. The DNA for the CDR3 is TGTGCCAGCAGCAGGGAGGCCCTCAATGAGCAGTTCTTC.

This clone appeared a single time. The chain links TRBV7-3 to TRBJ2-3; perhaps TRBD2 as D (5 bases). CDR3 length equals 16 residues. Germline CDR1 and CDR2: SGHTA and FQGTGA. V lost 0 bases to trimming and J lost 2 bases, with 12 bases between them. The CDR3, as DNA: TGTGCCAGCAGCTTAACGCCTAGCCTGAACACAGATACGCAGTATTTT. It codes for CASSLTPSLNTDTQYF.

CDR3 nucleotides: TGTGCCAGCAGCCCTGCGGAGAATTATGGCTACACCTTC. This sequence encodes CASSPAENYGYTF. The chain joins TRBV5-4 to TRBJ1-2; no clear D. V was trimmed by 4 bases and J by 5 bases, leaving 12 bases between them. In germline, CDR1 is SGHNT, CDR2 YYREEE (reference sequence). This CDR3 is 13 amino acids long.

This clone was detected ten times or more. The chain is built from TRBV5-5 and TRBJ2-7; 11 positions match TRBD2. The CDR3 loop spans 16 amino acids. Trimming cost V 1 base and J 2 bases; bases outside gene matches: 5. The germline V gene has CDR1 SGHKS and CDR2 YYEKEE (reference sequence). The CDR3 region has the DNA TGTGCCAGCAGCTTGAGACTAGCGGGACTGACCTACGAGCAGTACGTC. Residues: CASSLRLAGLTYEQYV.

This clone was detected only once. The junction and the germline gene differ at one end; a read error may be behind it. The sample has other DNA sequences that encode this CDR3 too. J is TRBJ1-1 and V is TRBV4-3; no clear D gene. CDR3 length equals 16 residues. Germline values: CDR1 LGHNA, CDR2 YSLEER. In DNA, the CDR3 is TGCGCCAGCAGCCAAGGTATCCTAGGTATGAACACTGAAGCCTTCTTT. Translation gives CASSQGILGMNTEAFF.

As DNA, the CDR3 is TGTGCCAGCAGCTCCAAAACGACAGGGTATAATTCACCCCTCCACTTT. Protein sequence: CASSSKTTGYNSPLHF. This chain joins TRBV5-4 and TRBJ1-6; TRBD1 agrees at 7 bases. The germline CDR1 and CDR2 sequences are SGHNT and YYREEE (reference sequence). The CDR3 runs to 16 residues. The V and J ends lost 3 bases and 4 bases, in that order; junction bases with no gene match: 7.

This chain links TRBV2 with TRBJ2-3; 11 nucleotides match TRBD2. Germline-derived CDR1 and CDR2 are SNHLY and FYNNEI. V lost 6 bases to trimming and J lost 2 bases; unmatched junction nucleotides: 7. There are 16 residues in the CDR3. The CDR3 protein is CASRDLAGGTTDTQYF. CDR3 DNA sequence: TGTGCCAGCAGAGATCTAGCGGGAGGTACCACAGATACGCAGTATTTT.

CDR3 nucleotides: TGTGCCAGCAGTGATAGGACTAGCGTCAATGAGCAGTTCTTC. Translated: CASSDRTSVNEQFF. This chain connects TRBV2 to TRBJ2-1; 9 positions agree with TRBD2. J lost 6 bases, V lost 3 bases, and 3 bases had no gene match. The CDR3 runs to 14 residues. Germline V lookup: CDR1 SNHLY, CDR2 FYNNEI.

This sequence joins TRBV19 and TRBJ2-1, with TRBD2 matching 10 bases. The CDR3 has 14 residues. Germline V gene sequence: CDR1 LNHDA, CDR2 SQIVND (reference sequence). V lost 5 bases, J lost 10 bases, and 8 bases stayed unmatched. DNA of the CDR3: TGTGCCAGTAGTTGGGCTAGCGGGAGACTGGAGCAGTTCTTC. The encoded protein is CASSWASGRLEQFF.

This chain uses TRBV7-3 with TRBJ2-1; TRBD1 aligns across 8 bases. Germline lookup yields CDR1 SGHTA and CDR2 FQGTGA. This CDR3 comprises 16 residues. V trimming: 5 bases; J trimming: 6 bases; junction bases outside the gene matches: 12. CDR3 protein: CASSPQGQVLVNEQFF. DNA for the CDR3: TGTGCCAGCAGCCCCCAGGGACAGGTACTCGTCAATGAGCAGTTCTTC.

The chain recombines TRBV5-5 with TRBJ2-5; 7 bases are shared with TRBD1. TRBJ2-7 explains the end of the DNA better; the J call may be wrong. CDR1 is SGHKS and CDR2 is YYEKEE in the germline V gene (reference sequence). The CDR3 is made up of 14 amino acids. CDR3: CASSKTGSSYEQYF. DNA for the CDR3: TGTGCCAGCAGCAAGACAGGGAGCTCCTACGAGCAGTACTTC.

The chain employs TRBV6-1 and TRBJ2-7; 8 nucleotides align to TRBD1. The germline V gene has CDR1 MNHNS and CDR2 SASEGT. This CDR3 comprises 16 residues. V lost 4 bases to trimming and J lost 5 bases; unmatched junction nucleotides: 13. The CDR3 nucleotides are TGTGCCAGCAGTGGGGGATGGGTGCAGGGGGCCCACGAGCAGTACTTC. Translating it yields CASSGGWVQGAHEQYF.

V and J are TRBV11-3 and TRBJ1-1; no firm D call. From germline, CDR1 is SGHNT and CDR2 YENEEA. The CDR3 loop spans 16 amino acids. V lost 4 bases to trimming and J lost 3 bases, with 18 bases between them. Here the CDR3 DNA reads TGTGCCAGCAGCTCCGAGGGCCAAGGGATGGACACTGAAGCTTTCTTT. This sequence encodes CASSSEGQGMDTEAFF.

V usage is TRBV28 and J usage is TRBJ2-7, with D perhaps TRBD1 (5 bases). The germline V gene has CDR1 MDHEN and CDR2 SYDVKM. Trimming removed 3 bases from V and 6 bases from J, with 15 bases in between. The CDR3 loop spans 14 amino acids. In DNA, the CDR3 is TGTGCCAGCAGTTTGGGGCAGGCGCCCAGCGAGCAGTACTTC. It is translated as CASSLGQAPSEQYF. Complete variable domain (other parts from reference TRBV28 and TRBJ2-7): DVKVTQSSRYLVKRTGEKVFLECVQDMDHENMFWYRQDPGLGLRLIYFSYDVKMKEKGDIPEGYSVSREKKERFSLILESASTNQTSMYLCASSLGQAPSEQYFGPGTRLTVT.

For the CDR3, the DNA is TGTGCCAGTTTGACTAGCGGGAGTGCCTTGCAGTACTTC. Translation: CASLTSGSALQYF. The gene calls are TRBV28 and TRBJ2-7; the match to TRBD2 covers 12 bases. The germline gives CDR1 MDHEN, CDR2 SYDVKM. This CDR3 region has 13 residues. V shed 9 bases, J shed 9 bases, and the junction held 9 bases outside the gene matches.

This clone was counted only a few times. V usage is TRBV6-5 and J usage is TRBJ1-2; TRBD1 might be the D (6 bases). V lost 0 bases, J lost 4 bases, and 9 bases lay in between. There are 14 residues in the CDR3. The germline V gene encodes CDR1 MNHEY and CDR2 SVGAGI. The CDR3 loop reads CASSYSGGSYGYTF. The CDR3 bases are TGTGCCAGCAGTTACTCAGGGGGAAGCTATGGCTACACCTTC.

The chain uses TRBV6-6 and TRBJ1-2, with D perhaps matching TRBD1 (5 bases). This CDR3 has 14 residues. Trimming cost V 7 bases and J 6 bases, with 18 bases left between them. Looked up from germline, CDR1 is MNHNY and CDR2 is SVGAGI (reference sequence). The CDR3 coding sequence is TGTGCCAGCAAATACACCGGCTCAGGGAATGGCTACACCTTC. It encodes CASKYTGSGNGYTF.

The V call is TRBV4-2, the J call TRBJ2-1, with 8 bases identical to TRBD2. The CDR3 consists of 16 residues. Trimming cost V 3 bases and J 8 bases; bases outside gene matches: 12. Germline CDR1 is LGHNA and CDR2 is YNFKEQ. The CDR3 bases are TGTGCCAGCAGCCAGCAAAGACGGGAGGGTATAGATGAGCAGTTCTTC. Its protein product is CASSQQRREGIDEQFF.

The chain recombines TRBV11-1 with TRBJ2-1, with TRBD2 identical over 9 bases. The CDR3 covers 17 residues. The V and J ends lost 5 bases and 7 bases, in that order; junction bases with no gene match: 15. Germline loops: CDR1 SGHAT, CDR2 FQDESV (reference sequence). This chain's CDR3 is CASSLKGGSGSWNEQFF. The CDR3 nucleotides read TGTGCCAGCAGCCTAAAAGGCGGTAGCGGGAGTTGGAATGAGCAGTTCTTC.

V usage is TRBV28 and J usage is TRBJ1-1; 8 bases map to TRBD1. CDR3 size: 14 residues. Germline CDR1 and CDR2: MDHEN and SYDVKM. Trimming took 2 bases from V and 5 from J; bases not matched to a gene: 4. The CDR3 coding sequence is TGTGCCAGCAGTTTAAGACAGGGGAAGACTGAAGCTTTCTTT. This encodes CASSLRQGKTEAFF.

The chain uses TRBV9 and TRBJ2-1; TRBD2 matches 12 bases. Germline loops: CDR1 SGDLS, CDR2 YYNGEE. J lost 5 bases, V lost 0 bases, and 9 bases had no gene match. The CDR3 totals 18 residues. The CDR3 here is CASSVAPSGRAYNNEQFF. The CDR3 DNA sequence: TGTGCCAGCAGCGTAGCCCCTAGCGGGAGGGCGTATAACAATGAGCAGTTCTTC.

This clone was detected only once. This chain links TRBV28 with TRBJ1-3; TRBD1 aligns across 7 bases. Per germline, CDR1 MDHEN and CDR2 SYDVKM. J was trimmed by 6 bases and V by 3 bases; bases with no gene match: 26. This CDR3 is built from 21 residues. The CDR3 coding sequence is TGTGCCAGCAGTTTGGTCATGGGACAGTCAACGATGGCAGTTCGGGAAAACACCATATATTTT. This translates into CASSLVMGQSTMAVRENTIYF.

This clone was seen more than once but under ten times. V gene TRBV6-5 combines with J gene TRBJ1-3; 7 bases agree with TRBD1. V lost 6 bases to trimming and J lost 0 bases; unmatched junction nucleotides: 5. The CDR3 consists of 15 residues. Germline V gene data show CDR1 as MNHEY and CDR2 as SVGAGI. The CDR3 nucleotides are TGTGCCAGCAGCCGGGACAGCCGCTCTGGAAACACCATATATTTT. Translated: CASSRDSRSGNTIYF.

The rearrangement links TRBV10-1 to TRBJ2-5; 12 positions agree with TRBD2. Trimming took 6 bases from V and 4 from J; bases not matched to a gene: 6. Germline V gives CDR1 WNHNN, CDR2 SYGVQD (reference sequence). CDR3 length equals 15 residues. DNA of the CDR3: TGCGCCAGCAGCAGCGGGACTAGCGGGCTAGAGACCCAGTACTTC. Its protein product is CASSSGTSGLETQYF.